One T cell receptor beta chain is described in this entry. Its cognate antigen is unknown. The germline V and J ends were trimmed by 4 bases and 7 bases, with 13 bases remaining between them. Germline lookup yields CDR1 LGHNA and CDR2 YSLEER. This CDR3 has 13 amino acids. This entry is derived from a study of cytomegalovirus exposure and HLA in healthy donors. Study-wide background: Within an early data release were about 85 million unique TCRs drawn from HLA-typed donors.

Findings and caveats of the study: Researchers reported in a later analysis that a missense DCLRE1C variant was tied to TCR beta V- and J-gene trimming. A reported reduction in N-insertions relative to the approximately 690-donor mean was seen in an Asian-associated ancestry cluster in a later analysis.

The PCR was carried out with 60 Vbeta primers and 13 Jbeta primers. Profiled with immunoSEQ multiplex PCR; TCRdb holds only in-frame clones, not every one. Here the sample spans about 200,000 clones, roughly 83% being singletons. V gene TRBV4-3 combines with J gene TRBJ1-1; tentatively, D is TRBD1 (6 bases). This clonotype was obtained from a male donor in good health and CMV-seropositive. Sequenced sample: PBMCs. The CDR3 DNA is TGCGCCAGCAGCCCCGAGGGGGTCGGTGAAGCTTTCTTT. Translation gives CASSPEGVGEAFF.